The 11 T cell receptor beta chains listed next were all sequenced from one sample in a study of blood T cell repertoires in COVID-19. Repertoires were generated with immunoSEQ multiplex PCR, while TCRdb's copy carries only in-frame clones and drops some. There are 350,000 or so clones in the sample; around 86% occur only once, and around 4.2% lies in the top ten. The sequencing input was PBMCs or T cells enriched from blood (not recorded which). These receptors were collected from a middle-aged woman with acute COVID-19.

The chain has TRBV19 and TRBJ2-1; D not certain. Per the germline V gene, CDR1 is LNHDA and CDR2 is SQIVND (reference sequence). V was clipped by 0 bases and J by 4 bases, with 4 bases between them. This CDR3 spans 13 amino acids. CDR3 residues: CASSIDQYNEQFF. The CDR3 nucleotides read TGTGCCAGTAGTATAGATCAGTACAATGAGCAGTTCTTC.

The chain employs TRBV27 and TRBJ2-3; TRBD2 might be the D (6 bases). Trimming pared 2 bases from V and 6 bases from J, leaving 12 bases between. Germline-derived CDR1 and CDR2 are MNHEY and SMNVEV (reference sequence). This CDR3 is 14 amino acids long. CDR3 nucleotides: TGTGCCAGCAGTTTACCAGGGAGGTGGGATACGCAGTATTTT. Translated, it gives CASSLPGRWDTQYF.

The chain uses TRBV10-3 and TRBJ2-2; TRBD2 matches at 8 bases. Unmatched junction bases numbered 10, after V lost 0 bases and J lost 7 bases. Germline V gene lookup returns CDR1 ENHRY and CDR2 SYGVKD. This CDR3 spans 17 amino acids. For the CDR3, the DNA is TGTGCCATCAGTGAGTCGGGTAGCGGGACGTCGTACGGGGAGCTGTTTTTT. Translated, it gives CAISESGSGTSYGELFF.

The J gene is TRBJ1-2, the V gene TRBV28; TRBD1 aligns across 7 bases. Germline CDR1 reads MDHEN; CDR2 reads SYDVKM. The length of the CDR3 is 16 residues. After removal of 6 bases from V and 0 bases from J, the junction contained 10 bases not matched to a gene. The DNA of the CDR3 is TGTGCCAGCAGATCACAGGGGCAGGGAGCTAACTATGGCTACACCTTC. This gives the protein CASRSQGQGANYGYTF.

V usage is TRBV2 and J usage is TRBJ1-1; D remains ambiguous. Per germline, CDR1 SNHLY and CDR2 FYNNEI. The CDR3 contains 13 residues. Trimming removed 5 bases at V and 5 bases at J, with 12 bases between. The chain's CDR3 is CASSPERGTEAFF. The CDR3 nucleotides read TGTGCCAGCAGTCCAGAAAGAGGGACTGAAGCTTTCTTT.

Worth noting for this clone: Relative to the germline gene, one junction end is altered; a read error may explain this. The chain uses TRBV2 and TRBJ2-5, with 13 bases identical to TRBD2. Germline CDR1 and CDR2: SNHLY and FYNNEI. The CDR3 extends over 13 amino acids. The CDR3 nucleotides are TGTGCCAGCACATTTACTAGCGGGAGGGCCGGGGACTTC. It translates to CASTFTSGRAGDF.

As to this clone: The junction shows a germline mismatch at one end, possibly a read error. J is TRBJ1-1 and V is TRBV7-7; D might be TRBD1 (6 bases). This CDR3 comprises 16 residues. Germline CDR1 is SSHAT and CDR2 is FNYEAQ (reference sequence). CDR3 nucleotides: TGTGCTAGCAGCCCCCATTTCGGGGGGGCGAACACTGAAGCTTTCTTT. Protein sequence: CASSPHFGGANTEAFF. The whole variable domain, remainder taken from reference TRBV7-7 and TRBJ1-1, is GAGVSQSPRYKVTKRGQDVTLRCDPISSHATLYWYQQALGQGPEFLTYFNYEAQPDKSGLPSDRFSAERPEGSISTLTIQRTEQRDSAMYRCASSPHFGGANTEAFFGQGTRLTVV.

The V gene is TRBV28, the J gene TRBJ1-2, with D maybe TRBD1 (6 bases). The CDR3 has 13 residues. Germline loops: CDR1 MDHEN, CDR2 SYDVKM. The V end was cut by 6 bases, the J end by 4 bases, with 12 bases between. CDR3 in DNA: TGTGCCAGCAGCCCGGACAGACCCTATGGCTACACCTTC. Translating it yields CASSPDRPYGYTF.

The CDR3 reads CASSSGTSGPYNEQFF. The DNA of the CDR3 is TGTGCCAGCAGCTCAGGGACTAGCGGGCCCTACAATGAGCAGTTCTTC. This chain links TRBV5-8 with TRBJ2-1; 12 bases align to TRBD2. The J segment lost 2 bases and the V segment lost 3 bases, leaving 3 bases of the junction unmatched. Germline CDR1 reads SGHTS; CDR2 reads YDEGEE. The CDR3 contains 16 residues. Filled out from reference TRBV5-8 and TRBJ2-1, the complete variable domain reads EAGVTQSPTHLIKTRGQQATLRCSPISGHTSVYWYQQALGLGLQFLLWYDEGEERNRGNFPPRFSGRQFPNYSSELNVNALELEDSALYLCASSSGTSGPYNEQFFGPGTRLTVL.

In DNA, the CDR3 is TGTGCCAGCAGTGACGAAGGGACAGCCGATGAAGCTTTCTTT. Translating it yields CASSDEGTADEAFF. V is TRBV25-1 and J is TRBJ1-1, with 7 positions matching TRBD1. Germline CDR1 is MGHDK and CDR2 is SYGVNS. This CDR3 region has 14 residues. Trimming removed 3 bases from V and 7 bases from J; junction bases left unmatched: 8.

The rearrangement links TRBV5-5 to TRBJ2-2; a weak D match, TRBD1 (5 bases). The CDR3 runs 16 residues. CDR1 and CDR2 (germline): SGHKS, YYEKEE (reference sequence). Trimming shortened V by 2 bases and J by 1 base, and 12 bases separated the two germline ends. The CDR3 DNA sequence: TGTGCCAGCAGCTTAATCGGCACAGGGAACACCGGGGAGCTGTTTTTT. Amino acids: CASSLIGTGNTGELFF.